This T cell receptor beta chain was sequenced for a study of blood T cell repertoires in COVID-19. Study-level background: The origin of the acute and convalescent COVID-19 samples was the United States, Italy and Spain. Sources were T cells, B-cell-depleted T cells, or PBMCs; the material itself was cDNA or gDNA.

In the original processing: Amplification of reference gene primers provided the estimated nucleated cell counts. Measured with immunoSEQ multiplex PCR; TCRdb has only the in-frame clones, and not every one. The V and J calls and the clone size are those of that table, but D and trimming were determined from the DNA. Of a few hundred thousand clones in the sample, 80% to 90% were seen once. V lost 3 bases and J lost 7, with 12 bases in between. CDR3 length equals 13 residues. The germline CDR1 and CDR2 sequences are MNHNS and SASEGT. V is TRBV6-1 and J is TRBJ1-2; D is unclear. Sequenced: peripheral blood. This TCR derives from a man aged 50 to 60 with acute or convalescent COVID-19. CDR3 DNA: TGTGCCAGCAGTGAGACCATTGGCGGTGGCTACACCTTC. It specifies CASSETIGGGYTF.